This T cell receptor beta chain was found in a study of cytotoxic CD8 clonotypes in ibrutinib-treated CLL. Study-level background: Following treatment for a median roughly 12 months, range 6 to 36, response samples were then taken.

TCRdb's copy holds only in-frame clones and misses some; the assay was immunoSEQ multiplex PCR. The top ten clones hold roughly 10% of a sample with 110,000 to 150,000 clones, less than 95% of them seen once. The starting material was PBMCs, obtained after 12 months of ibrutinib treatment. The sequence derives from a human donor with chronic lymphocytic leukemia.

CDR3 coding DNA: TGTGCCTGGAGTCCTCCGGGTTACGAGCAGTACTTC. Its protein is CAWSPPGYEQYF. The chain links TRBV30 to TRBJ2-7; D uncertain. CDR1 is GTSNPN, CDR2 SVGIG, per germline (reference sequence). CDR3 length equals 12 residues. Trimming shortened V by 2 bases and J by 4 bases, and 9 bases separated the two germline ends.